This T cell receptor (beta chain) comes out of a study of cytomegalovirus exposure and HLA in healthy donors. Regarding the study as a whole: According to the study, 160 or so TCR beta chains were cytomegalovirus-associated.

A few counts support this clone. Its target is not known. Deletions cut 1 base from V and 8 bases from J, with 11 bases between. Per germline, CDR1 LGHNA and CDR2 YNFKEQ. The CDR3 sequence is 14 residues long. Primers: 60 Vbeta forward and 13 Jbeta reverse. Using immunoSEQ multiplex PCR, the repertoire was profiled, and TCRdb retains in-frame clones only, with some absent. Altogether 120,000 or so clones are present, over 70% being singletons, with the ten largest covering about 9.1%. This chain uses TRBV4-2 with TRBJ1-4, with D tentatively TRBD1 (5 bases). The TCR was taken from a woman aged 45-59 years in good health and CMV-seropositive. The sample comprised PBMCs. CDR3 sequence: CASSQGRRDEKLFF. CDR3 DNA sequence: TGTGCCAGCAGCCAAGGGCGGCGGGACGAAAAACTGTTTTTT.